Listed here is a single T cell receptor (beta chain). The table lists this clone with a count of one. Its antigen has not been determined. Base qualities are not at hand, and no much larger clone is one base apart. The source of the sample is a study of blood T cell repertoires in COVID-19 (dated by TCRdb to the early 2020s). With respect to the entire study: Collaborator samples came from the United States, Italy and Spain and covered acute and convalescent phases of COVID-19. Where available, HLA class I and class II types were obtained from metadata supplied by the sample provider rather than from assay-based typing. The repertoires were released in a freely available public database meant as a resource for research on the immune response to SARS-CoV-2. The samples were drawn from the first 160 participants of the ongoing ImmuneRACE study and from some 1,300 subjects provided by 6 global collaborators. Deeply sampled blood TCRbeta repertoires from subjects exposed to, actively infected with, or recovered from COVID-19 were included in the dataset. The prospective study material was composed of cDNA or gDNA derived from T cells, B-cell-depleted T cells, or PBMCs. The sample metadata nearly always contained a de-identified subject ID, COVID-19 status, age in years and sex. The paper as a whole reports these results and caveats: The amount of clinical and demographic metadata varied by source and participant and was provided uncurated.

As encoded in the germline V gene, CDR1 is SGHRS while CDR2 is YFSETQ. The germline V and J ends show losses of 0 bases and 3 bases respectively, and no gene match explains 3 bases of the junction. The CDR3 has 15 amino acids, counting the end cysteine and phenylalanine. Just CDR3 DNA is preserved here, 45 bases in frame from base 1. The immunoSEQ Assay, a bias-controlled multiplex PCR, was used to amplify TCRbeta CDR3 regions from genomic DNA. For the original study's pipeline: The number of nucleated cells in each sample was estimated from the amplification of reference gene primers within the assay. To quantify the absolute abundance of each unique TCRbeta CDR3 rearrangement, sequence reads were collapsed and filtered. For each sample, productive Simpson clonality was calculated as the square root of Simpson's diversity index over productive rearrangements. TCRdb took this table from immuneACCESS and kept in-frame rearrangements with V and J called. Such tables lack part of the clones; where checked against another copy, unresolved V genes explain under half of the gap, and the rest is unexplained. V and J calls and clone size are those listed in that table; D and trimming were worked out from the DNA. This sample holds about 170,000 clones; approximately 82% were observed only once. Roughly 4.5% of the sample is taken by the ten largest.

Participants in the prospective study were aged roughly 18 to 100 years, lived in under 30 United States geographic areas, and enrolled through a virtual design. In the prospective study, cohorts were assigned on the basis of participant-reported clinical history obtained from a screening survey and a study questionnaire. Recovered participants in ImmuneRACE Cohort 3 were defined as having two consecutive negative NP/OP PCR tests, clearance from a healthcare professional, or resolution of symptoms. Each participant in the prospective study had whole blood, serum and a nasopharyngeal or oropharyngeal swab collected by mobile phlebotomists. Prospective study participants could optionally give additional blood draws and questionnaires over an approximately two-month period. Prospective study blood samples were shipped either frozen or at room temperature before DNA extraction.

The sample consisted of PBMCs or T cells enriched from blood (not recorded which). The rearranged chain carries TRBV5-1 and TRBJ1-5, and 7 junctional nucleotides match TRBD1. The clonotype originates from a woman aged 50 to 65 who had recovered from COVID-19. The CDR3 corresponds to CASSLGQGVNQPQHF. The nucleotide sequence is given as TGCGCCAGCAGCTTGGGACAGGGAGTCAATCAGCCCCAGCATTTT.